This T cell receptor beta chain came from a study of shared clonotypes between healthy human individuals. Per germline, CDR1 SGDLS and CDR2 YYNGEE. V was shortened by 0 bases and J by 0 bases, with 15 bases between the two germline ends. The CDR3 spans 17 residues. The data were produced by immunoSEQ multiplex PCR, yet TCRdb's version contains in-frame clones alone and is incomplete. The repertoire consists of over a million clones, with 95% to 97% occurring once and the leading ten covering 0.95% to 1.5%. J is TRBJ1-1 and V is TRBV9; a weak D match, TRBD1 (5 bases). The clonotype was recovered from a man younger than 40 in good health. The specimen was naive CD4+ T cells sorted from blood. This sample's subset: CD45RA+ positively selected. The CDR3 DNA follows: TGTGCCAGCAGCGTAGACCTGCAGGGAGGCATGAACACTGAAGCTTTCTTT. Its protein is CASSVDLQGGMNTEAFF. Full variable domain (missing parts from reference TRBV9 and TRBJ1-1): DSGVTQTPKHLITATGQRVTLRCSPRSGDLSVYWYQQSLDQGLQFLIQYYNGEERAKGNILERFSAQQFPDLHSELNLSSLELGDSALYFCASSVDLQGGMNTEAFFGQGTRLTVV.